The 20 T cell receptor beta chains below all came from one sample that was sequenced in a study of cytomegalovirus exposure and HLA in healthy donors. The PCR used 60 Vbeta and 13 Jbeta primers. Profiling relied on immunoSEQ multiplex PCR, and the TCRdb table lists in-frame clones only, not all of them. The repertoire includes 70,000 to 90,000 clones, under 80% of them detected once, and 4% to 5% sits in the top ten. Sequenced material: PBMCs. The receptors originated from a man aged 55 to 70 in good health and CMV-seropositive.

This clone has only one observation. The chain uses TRBV27 and TRBJ2-1, with D possibly TRBD1 on 5 matching bases. Between the trimmed V and J ends, which lost 3 bases and 7 bases, there was a span of 13 bases. The germline V gene encodes CDR1 MNHEY and CDR2 SMNVEV (reference sequence). The CDR3 is made up of 14 amino acids. Here the CDR3 DNA reads TGTGCCAGCAGTTTCCGATCCTACAGGAATGAGCAGTTCTTC. Translation gives CASSFRSYRNEQFF.

V gene TRBV6-5 combines with J gene TRBJ2-2; D unresolved. V lost 5 bases to trimming and J lost 6 bases, with 10 bases between them. This CDR3 region has 13 residues. The germline V gene encodes CDR1 MNHEY and CDR2 SVGAGI. CDR3 nucleotides: TGTGCCAGCAGTGAGTCTTTGGCCGGGGAGCTGTTTTTT. Translation gives CASSESLAGELFF.

This clone was counted a few times. The rearrangement links TRBV10-1 to TRBJ2-2; 11 bases line up with TRBD2. Unmatched junction bases numbered 5, after V lost 5 bases and J lost 6 bases. Germline V gives CDR1 WNHNN, CDR2 SYGVQD (reference sequence). The CDR3 consists of 15 residues. The CDR3 coding sequence is TGCGCCAGCAGTTCCGGGACTAGCGGTTCCGGGGAGCTGTTTTTT. Its protein product is CASSSGTSGSGELFF.

For the CDR3, the DNA is TGCGCCAGCAGCTTCTCGGCTAGCGGGGGAGGGGCGATCGGGGAGCTGTTTTTT. It is translated as CASSFSASGGGAIGELFF. The V and J genes are TRBV5-1 and TRBJ2-2; 10 bases match TRBD2. Germline CDR1 SGHRS, CDR2 YFSETQ. J lost 7 bases, V lost 2 bases, and 14 bases had no gene match. The CDR3 is made up of 18 amino acids.

With respect to this clone: This specimen includes other DNA sequences encoding the same CDR3. The V call is TRBV19, the J call TRBJ2-5; perhaps TRBD2 as D (6 bases). The germline V gene encodes CDR1 LNHDA and CDR2 SQIVND (reference sequence). This CDR3 has 15 residues. The V end was cut by 1 base, the J end by 2 bases, with 11 bases between. As DNA, the CDR3 is TGTGCCAGTAGTATAGGTACTAGCCTACAAGAGACCCAGTACTTC. Protein product: CASSIGTSLQETQYF.

The J gene is TRBJ2-2, the V gene TRBV4-1; 10 nucleotides align to TRBD2. Looked up from germline, CDR1 is MGHRA and CDR2 is YSYEKL. The J segment lost 8 bases and the V segment lost 0 bases, leaving 9 bases of the junction unmatched. The CDR3 extends over 17 amino acids. This chain's CDR3 is CASSQDGLAGAGGELFF. The CDR3 nucleotides read TGCGCCAGCAGCCAAGACGGGCTAGCGGGGGCCGGGGGGGAGCTGTTTTTT.

The chain has TRBV15 and TRBJ2-7, with TRBD2 as a possible D gene (5 bases). Germline V gives CDR1 LNHNV, CDR2 YYDKDF (reference sequence). V was shortened by 0 bases and J by 6 bases, with 9 bases between the two germline ends. The CDR3 is made up of 13 amino acids. CDR3 protein: CATSRESGSEQYF. In DNA, the CDR3 is TGTGCCACCAGCAGAGAGAGCGGTTCCGAGCAGTACTTC.

V is TRBV14 and J is TRBJ1-1; TRBD1 matches at 8 bases. Germline V gene sequence: CDR1 SGHDN, CDR2 FVKESK. The V gene end was trimmed by 11 bases and the J gene end by 2 bases; junction bases not matched to a gene: 10. The CDR3 consists of 14 residues. The CDR3 sequence is CASSGQGLNTEAFF. In DNA, the CDR3 is TGTGCCTCCTCCGGACAGGGATTAAACACTGAAGCTTTCTTT.

The chain recombines TRBV10-1 with TRBJ1-4; no definite D call. This CDR3 contains 14 residues. In germline, CDR1 is WNHNN, CDR2 SYGVQD (reference sequence). Deletions cut 2 bases from V and 8 bases from J, with 12 bases between. This CDR3 is CASSEGPGREKLFF. CDR3 DNA sequence: TGCGCCAGCAGTGAGGGGCCAGGAAGGGAAAAACTGTTTTTT.

The chain joins TRBV5-5 to TRBJ1-2; D is undetermined. This CDR3 region has 12 residues. Trimming shortened V by 2 bases and J by 5 bases, and 7 bases separated the two germline ends. Germline CDR1 and CDR2: SGHKS and YYEKEE (reference sequence). In DNA, the CDR3 is TGTGCCAGCAGCTTCGGTCCTTATGGCTACACCTTC. Translated, it gives CASSFGPYGYTF.

V and J are TRBV25-1 and TRBJ2-1, with 8 bases identical to TRBD2. Trimming removed 0 bases from V and 5 bases from J; junction bases left unmatched: 9. Germline V gene lookup returns CDR1 MGHDK and CDR2 SYGVNS. The CDR3 contains 17 residues. In DNA, the CDR3 is TGTGCCAGCAGTGAATACCCGAGCGGGGGTCGTGACAATGAGCAGTTCTTC. Encoded protein: CASSEYPSGGRDNEQFF.

The chain has TRBV5-1 and TRBJ1-1; 11 positions agree with TRBD1. J gave up 0 bases and V 2 bases, and 6 bases lay outside the gene matches. The germline V gene encodes CDR1 SGHRS and CDR2 YFSETQ. This CDR3 contains 17 residues. The CDR3 DNA reads TGCGCCAGCAGCTTCAACGGACAGGGGGCACTGAACACTGAAGCTTTCTTT. Translating gives CASSFNGQGALNTEAFF. Variable domain in full (rest from reference TRBV5-1 and TRBJ1-1): KAGVTQTPRYLIKTRGQQVTLSCSPISGHRSVSWYQQTPGQGLQFLFEYFSETQRNKGNFPGRFSGRQFSNSRSEMNVSTLELGDSALYLCASSFNGQGALNTEAFFGQGTRLTVV.

This clone was seen only a few times. V gene TRBV11-3 combines with J gene TRBJ2-5; D not certain. The CDR3 is made up of 15 amino acids. Trimming cost V 1 base and J 0 bases, with 9 bases left between them. Germline CDR1 is SGHNT and CDR2 is YENEEA. CDR3 sequence reads: CASSLGAPYQETQYF. CDR3 DNA sequence: TGTGCCAGCAGCTTAGGGGCCCCGTACCAAGAGACCCAGTACTTC. Full variable domain (outside the CDR3, taken from reference TRBV11-3 and TRBJ2-5): EAGVVQSPRYKIIEKKQPVAFWCNPISGHNTLYWYLQNLGQGPELLIRYENEEAVDDSQLPKDRFSAERLKGVDSTLKIQPAELGDSAVYLCASSLGAPYQETQYFGPGTRLLVL.

The chain links TRBV14 to TRBJ1-3; 7 bases align to TRBD1. V trimming: 4 bases; J trimming: 4 bases; junction bases outside the gene matches: 4. Germline V lookup: CDR1 SGHDN, CDR2 FVKESK. CDR3 length: 14 amino acids. The CDR3 DNA sequence: TGTGCCAGCAGCCCAACAGGGGAAGGAAACACCATATATTTT. Residues: CASSPTGEGNTIYF. Drawing the rest from reference TRBV14 and TRBJ1-3, the complete variable domain is EAGVTQFPSHSVIEKGQTVTLRCDPISGHDNLYWYRRVMGKEIKFLLHFVKESKQDESGMPNNRFLAERTGGTYSTLKVQPAELEDSGVYFCASSPTGEGNTIYFGEGSWLTVV.

This chain links TRBV27 with TRBJ2-1; D gene uncertain. The CDR3 length is 11 residues. The germline V and J ends were trimmed by 4 bases and 5 bases, with 3 bases remaining between them. Germline lookup yields CDR1 MNHEY and CDR2 SMNVEV (reference sequence). CDR3 in DNA: TGTGCCAGCAGTTCCAACAATGAGCAGTTCTTC. This gives the protein CASSSNNEQFF.

The chain uses TRBV2 and TRBJ1-5; TRBD1 is a possible D gene (5 bases). Trimming cost V 4 bases and J 6 bases, with 16 bases left between them. This CDR3 has 15 amino acids. Germline CDR1 and CDR2: SNHLY and FYNNEI. The DNA of the CDR3 is TGTGCCAGCAGTGGGAGGGGACCGCAGGGTCAGCCCCAGCATTTT. Translated, it gives CASSGRGPQGQPQHF.

This clone was seen a handful of times. The rearrangement uses TRBV6-6 and TRBJ2-3; weak D call: TRBD2 (5 bases). Trimming pared 7 bases from V and 1 base from J, leaving 9 bases between. The CDR3 is 13 residues long. CDR1 is MNHNY, CDR2 SVGAGI, per germline (reference sequence). CDR3 protein: CASTLEGTDTQYF. CDR3 nucleotides: TGTGCCAGCACCCTGGAGGGCACAGATACGCAGTATTTT.

This sequence joins TRBV7-3 and TRBJ1-2, with TRBD1 matching over 10 bases. Germline CDR1 reads SGHTA; CDR2 reads FQGTGA. V was pared by 4 bases and J by 4 bases, with 6 bases of the junction left unmatched. The CDR3 totals 15 residues. The chain's CDR3 is CASSSETGGGYGYTF. DNA for the CDR3: TGTGCCAGCAGCTCCGAGACAGGGGGCGGCTATGGCTACACCTTC.

V usage is TRBV29-1 and J usage is TRBJ2-7, with D perhaps TRBD1 (5 bases). The CDR3 has 13 residues. The V gene lost 4 bases and the J gene lost 1 base, with 11 bases spanning the gap. Germline V CDR1 and CDR2: SQVTM, ANQGSEA. CDR3 loop: CSVVGQLSYEQYF. The CDR3 DNA reads TGCAGCGTTGTGGGGCAACTTTCCTACGAGCAGTACTTC.

CDR3 amino acids: CASSSDWDRGHLYGYTF. CDR3 DNA sequence: TGTGCCAGCAGCTCGGATTGGGACAGGGGGCATCTCTATGGCTACACCTTC. The gene calls are TRBV5-6 and TRBJ1-2, with 12 bases identical to TRBD1. This CDR3 spans 17 amino acids. Germline-derived CDR1 and CDR2 are SGHDT and YYEEEE. V shed 3 bases and J 4 bases; nucleotides not matched to a gene: 10.